One and the same sample provided the 31 T cell receptor beta chains below, sequenced in a study of OX40 agonist ivuxolimab in advanced cancers. TCRdb's table, derived via immunoSEQ multiplex PCR, lists solely in-frame clones and lacks some. The sample has under 85,000 clones, 88% seen once. This material consisted of CD4+ or CD8+ T cells sorted from blood, taken in a trial of the OX40 agonist ivuxolimab. These receptor sequences come from an adult with an advanced solid tumor such as melanoma, head and neck, liver or kidney cancer.

The chain employs TRBV15 and TRBJ2-5; no definite D call. Trimming pared 0 bases from V and 7 bases from J, leaving 3 bases between. Germline CDR1 LNHNV, CDR2 YYDKDF (reference sequence). This CDR3 contains 11 residues. CDR3 coding DNA: TGTGCCACCAGCAGAGATAGGACCCAGTACTTC. Its protein product is CATSRDRTQYF.

The chain employs TRBV19 and TRBJ1-4, with TRBD1 as a possible D gene (5 bases). The CDR3 covers 15 residues. Looked up from germline, CDR1 is LNHDA and CDR2 is SQIVND (reference sequence). Trimming cost V 5 bases and J 11 bases, with 21 bases left between them. The CDR3 DNA is TGTGCCAGTAGTGCCCCCGGACGGGGGGACGTTAAACTGTTTTTT. It codes for CASSAPGRGDVKLFF.

The chain carries TRBV27 and TRBJ1-4, with a possible D match to TRBD1 (5 bases). Trimming removed 5 bases at V and 0 bases at J, with 7 bases between. In germline, CDR1 is MNHEY, CDR2 SMNVEV (reference sequence). The CDR3 contains 14 residues. CDR3 sequence: CASSRTPTNEKLFF. The CDR3 DNA sequence: TGTGCCAGCAGTCGGACACCAACTAATGAAAAACTGTTTTTT.

The chain couples TRBV11-3 to TRBJ1-2; 7 nucleotides match TRBD1. CDR1 is SGHNT, CDR2 YENEEA, per germline. The CDR3 extends over 12 amino acids. J gave up 13 bases and V 2 bases, and 7 bases lay outside the gene matches. CDR3 DNA sequence: TGTGCCAGCAGCTTAACCACAGGGGTTATCACCTTC. The encoded protein is CASSLTTGVITF.

This chain connects TRBV7-2 to TRBJ1-5, with a possible D match to TRBD1 (6 bases). The V and J ends lost 3 bases and 0 bases respectively, with 9 bases between them. The CDR3 loop spans 15 amino acids. Germline V gives CDR1 SGHTA, CDR2 FQGNSA. The CDR3 nucleotides are TGTGCCAGCAGCTTGGACAGCGTTAGCAATCAGCCCCAGCATTTT. Protein sequence: CASSLDSVSNQPQHF. Variable domain in full (rest from reference TRBV7-2 and TRBJ1-5): GAGVSQSPSNKVTEKGKDVELRCDPISGHTALYWYRQSLGQGLEFLIYFQGNSAPDKSGLPSDRFSAERTGGSVSTLTIQRTQQEDSAVYLCASSLDSVSNQPQHFGDGTRLSIL.

The chain carries TRBV11-2 and TRBJ2-7, with 9 bases lining up with TRBD1. Germline V CDR1 and CDR2: SGHAT, FQNNGV. The CDR3 is 15 residues long. The trim removed 2 bases at V and 4 bases at J, leaving 6 bases unmatched. The CDR3 DNA reads as TGTGCCAGCAGCTTAATCCCACAGGGGGCGTACGAGCAGTACTTC. Its protein is CASSLIPQGAYEQYF.

The chain is built from TRBV15 and TRBJ2-1, with 7 bases aligning to TRBD2. CDR3 length: 14 residues. From germline, CDR1 is LNHNV and CDR2 YYDKDF (reference sequence). J was trimmed by 8 bases and V by 3 bases; bases with no gene match: 7. The CDR3 region is CATSRSQGGDEQFF. For the CDR3, the DNA is TGTGCCACCAGCAGGTCCCAGGGAGGGGATGAGCAGTTCTTC. The full variable domain, with the rest looked up from reference TRBV15 and TRBJ2-1, is DAMVIQNPRYQVTQFGKPVTLSCSQTLNHNVMYWYQQKSSQAPKLLFHYYDKDFNNEADTPDNFQSRRPNTSFCFLDIRSPGLGDTAMYLCATSRSQGGDEQFFGPGTRLTVL.

V is TRBV7-8 and J is TRBJ1-2; D possibly corresponds to TRBD1 (6 bases). The germline CDR1 and CDR2 sequences are SGHVS and FQNEAQ. Trimming took 3 bases from V and 8 from J, leaving 19 bases between them. The CDR3 runs 15 residues. The CDR3 DNA reads TGTGCCAGCAGCTTGGACCGACAGGTCTCGAGAGGCTACACCTTC. Translated: CASSLDRQVSRGYTF.

The V gene is TRBV7-2, the J gene TRBJ2-7, with 8 bases fitting TRBD2. V gave up 5 bases and J gave up 0 bases; unmatched junction bases: 3. The CDR3 is 14 amino acids. CDR1 is SGHTA and CDR2 is FQGNSA in the germline V gene. The CDR3 region is CASSVSGASYEQYF. DNA for the CDR3: TGTGCCAGCAGCGTTAGCGGGGCCTCCTACGAGCAGTACTTC. The full variable domain, its missing parts supplied by reference TRBV7-2 and TRBJ2-7, is GAGVSQSPSNKVTEKGKDVELRCDPISGHTALYWYRQSLGQGLEFLIYFQGNSAPDKSGLPSDRFSAERTGGSVSTLTIQRTQQEDSAVYLCASSVSGASYEQYFGPGTRLTVT.

The rearrangement links TRBV2 to TRBJ1-2; the match to TRBD1 covers 7 bases. The CDR3 runs to 13 residues. Germline V gene data show CDR1 as SNHLY and CDR2 as FYNNEI. V dropped 4 bases and J dropped 4; count of bases not matched to a gene: 3. The CDR3 bases are TGTGCCAGCAGTGGTCAGGGGGTCTATGGCTACACCTTC. It specifies CASSGQGVYGYTF.

This chain connects TRBV6-5 to TRBJ2-7, with 9 positions matching TRBD1. This CDR3 is built from 13 residues. Per germline, CDR1 MNHEY and CDR2 SVGAGI. Unmatched junction bases numbered 5, after V lost 8 bases and J lost 3 bases. The CDR3 protein is CASRDRAFYEQYF. The CDR3, as DNA: TGTGCCAGCCGGGACAGGGCTTTCTACGAGCAGTACTTC.

V gene TRBV18 combines with J gene TRBJ1-4, with D maybe TRBD1 (6 bases). Germline V gives CDR1 KGHSH, CDR2 LQKENI. V lost 5 bases and J 3 bases, leaving 10 bases between the germline ends. The CDR3 has 14 residues. CDR3 region: CASSSQGANEKLFF. The DNA of the CDR3 is TGTGCCAGCTCATCACAGGGTGCTAATGAAAAACTGTTTTTT.

V is TRBV10-3 and J is TRBJ2-7; D unclear. The germline gives CDR1 ENHRY, CDR2 SYGVKD. The V end lost 4 bases, the J end lost 3 bases, and 4 bases lay between the germline ends. The CDR3 length is 11 residues. This CDR3 is CAISGIYEQYF. The DNA of the CDR3 is TGTGCCATCAGTGGCATCTACGAGCAGTACTTC.

The chain uses TRBV5-1 and TRBJ2-3; D possibly corresponds to TRBD1 (5 bases). CDR1 SGHRS and CDR2 YFSETQ come from the germline V gene. The CDR3 contains 15 residues. The V end was cut by 0 bases, the J end by 2 bases, with 10 bases between. CDR3 protein: CASSLGGGYTDTQYF. CDR3 DNA sequence: TGCGCCAGCAGCTTGGGGGGCGGATACACAGATACGCAGTATTTT.

This chain links TRBV6-4 with TRBJ1-2; 10 nucleotides align to TRBD1. The CDR3 has 14 residues. Germline CDR1 MRHNA, CDR2 SNTAGT. The V gene end was trimmed by 2 bases and the J gene end by 14 bases; junction bases not matched to a gene: 11. CDR3 DNA sequence: TGTGCCAGCAGTGACCCAACGACAGGGGGCCTGAGAACCTTC. Translating gives CASSDPTTGGLRTF.

This clone has more than one count but fewer than ten. The CDR3 reads CASRGRGYTF. The CDR3 DNA sequence: TGTGCCAGCAGGGGGCGAGGCTACACCTTC. The chain has TRBV2 and TRBJ1-2, with TRBD1 as a possible D gene (5 bases). Trimming removed 6 bases from V and 8 bases from J, with 7 bases in between. CDR1 SNHLY and CDR2 FYNNEI come from the germline V gene. This CDR3 comprises 10 residues.

The CDR3 reads CAWSGQAYGYTF. The CDR3 region has the DNA TGTGCCTGGAGTGGACAGGCCTATGGCTACACCTTC. The chain has TRBV30 and TRBJ1-2, with D possibly being TRBD1 (6 bases). The V end lost 1 base, the J end lost 4 bases, and 7 bases lay between the germline ends. This CDR3 has 12 amino acids. Germline loops: CDR1 GTSNPN, CDR2 SVGIG (reference sequence).

V is TRBV11-2 and J is TRBJ1-1; no clear D. This CDR3 is built from 11 residues. V was pared by 3 bases and J by 7 bases, with 6 bases between. Germline V gene sequence: CDR1 SGHAT, CDR2 FQNNGV. CDR3 sequence (DNA): TGTGCCAGCAGCTTTATCAATGAAGCTTTCTTT. Amino acids: CASSFINEAFF.

The chain uses TRBV14 and TRBJ2-5, with D perhaps TRBD1 (6 bases). This CDR3 has 16 amino acids. Trimming cost V 4 bases and J 1 base, with 16 bases left between them. The V gene's germline CDR1 is SGHDN and CDR2 FVKESK. The CDR3 is CASSPLGALTQETQYF. The CDR3 DNA reads TGTGCCAGCAGCCCTTTGGGGGCACTAACCCAAGAGACCCAGTACTTC.

The V and J genes are TRBV7-6 and TRBJ1-1, with TRBD1 as a possible D gene (6 bases). Germline V gives CDR1 SGHVS, CDR2 FNYEAQ. The ends were cut back, 1 base at V and 0 bases at J, with 12 bases in the middle. The CDR3 has 16 amino acids. CDR3 protein: CASSLGQATMNTEAFF. The CDR3, as DNA: TGTGCCAGCAGCTTAGGACAGGCGACGATGAACACTGAAGCTTTCTTT.

V usage is TRBV2 and J usage is TRBJ2-2; 7 bases map to TRBD2. Germline V lookup: CDR1 SNHLY, CDR2 FYNNEI. CDR3 length: 12 residues. J gave up 6 bases and V 11 bases, and 6 bases lay outside the gene matches. CDR3 coding DNA: TGTGCCTCTCGTGGGGGGGCCGGGGAGCTGTTTTTT. It yields the protein CASRGGAGELFF.

The CDR3 region has the DNA TGTGCCAGCAGCTTGGCTGGTCGCGGAGGGAACACTGAAGCTTTCTTT. Protein sequence: CASSLAGRGGNTEAFF. The rearrangement joins TRBV5-6 to TRBJ1-1; D gene unclear. Germline V gene lookup returns CDR1 SGHDT and CDR2 YYEEEE. The V end was cut by 0 bases, the J end by 1 base, with 13 bases between. The CDR3 has 16 amino acids. The whole variable domain, filled in from reference TRBV5-6 and TRBJ1-1, reads DAGVTQSPTHLIKTRGQQVTLRCSPKSGHDTVSWYQQALGQGPQFIFQYYEEEERQRGNFPDRFSGHQFPNYSSELNVNALLLGDSALYLCASSLAGRGGNTEAFFGQGTRLTVV.

V and J are TRBV2 and TRBJ2-5; 8 bases match TRBD2. Germline assignment: CDR1 SNHLY and CDR2 FYNNEI. Trimming at V came to 11 bases and at J to 4 bases, leaving 9 bases not matched to a gene. This CDR3 spans 13 amino acids. The CDR3 loop reads CAGHRGGLETQYF. The CDR3 DNA sequence: TGTGCCGGCCACCGGGGGGGCCTAGAGACCCAGTACTTC.

This rearrangement joins TRBV15 to TRBJ2-5, with unresolved D. Trimming left V 1 base short and J 0 bases short, with 6 bases between. The V gene's germline CDR1 is LNHNV and CDR2 YYDKDF (reference sequence). The CDR3 extends over 14 amino acids. DNA of the CDR3: TGTGCCACCAGCAGAGGGCAGAACCAAGAGACCCAGTACTTC. Translated: CATSRGQNQETQYF.

The chain combines TRBV2 with TRBJ2-5; 7 nucleotides line up with TRBD2. J was trimmed by 2 bases and V by 7 bases; bases with no gene match: 10. The CDR3 is 15 amino acids. In germline, CDR1 is SNHLY, CDR2 FYNNEI. In DNA form, the CDR3 reads TGTGCCAGCAAGATACCCGGGACTAATCAAGAGACCCAGTACTTC. Translation: CASKIPGTNQETQYF.

V and J are TRBV18 and TRBJ2-2; 10 bases fit TRBD2. The CDR3 is made up of 17 amino acids. Unmatched junction bases numbered 5, after V lost 1 base and J lost 3 bases. The germline V gene has CDR1 KGHSH and CDR2 LQKENI. CDR3 DNA: TGTGCCAGCTCACCACAAGGACTAGCGGCGTACACCGGGGAGCTGTTTTTT. This translates into CASSPQGLAAYTGELFF.

The gene calls are TRBV6-1 and TRBJ2-6, with D possibly TRBD1 on 5 matching bases. CDR1 and CDR2 (germline): MNHNS, SASEGT. The CDR3 spans 15 residues. Trimming removed 8 bases from V and 1 base from J, with 12 bases in between. This chain's CDR3 is CASCRVQSGANVLTF. The CDR3 DNA follows: TGTGCCAGCTGCAGGGTTCAGTCTGGGGCCAACGTCCTGACTTTC.

The chain joins TRBV18 to TRBJ1-5, with D maybe TRBD1 (5 bases). Germline CDR1 reads KGHSH; CDR2 reads LQKENI. The CDR3 spans 13 residues. Trimming pared 6 bases from V and 6 bases from J, leaving 12 bases between. CDR3: CASSLGPIQPQHF. DNA of the CDR3: TGTGCCAGCTCGCTGGGACCGATTCAGCCCCAGCATTTT.

This rearrangement joins TRBV5-1 to TRBJ2-5, with D unclear. Germline lookup yields CDR1 SGHRS and CDR2 YFSETQ. This CDR3 is 14 amino acids long. V lost 5 bases and J lost 3, with 14 bases in between. The CDR3: CASRGSRLEETQYF. CDR3 nucleotides: TGCGCCAGCAGAGGGTCCCGGCTAGAAGAGACCCAGTACTTC.

The V call is TRBV27, the J call TRBJ1-5, with a tentative D call TRBD1 (6 bases). This CDR3 is 15 amino acids long. Germline V gene data show CDR1 as MNHEY and CDR2 as SMNVEV (reference sequence). Deletions cut 0 bases from V and 2 bases from J, with 8 bases between. The CDR3 nucleotides are TGTGCCAGCAGTTTATCGGGGGGCGGCAATCAGCCCCAGCATTTT. Its protein is CASSLSGGGNQPQHF.

The chain carries TRBV18 and TRBJ2-5, with a weak D call TRBD2 (6 bases). From germline, CDR1 is KGHSH and CDR2 LQKENI. Trimming took 2 bases from V and 2 from J, leaving 15 bases between them. This CDR3 contains 16 residues. The CDR3, as DNA: TGTGCCAGCTCACCATTTACAGGCGGGGCACAAGAGACCCAGTACTTC. Protein: CASSPFTGGAQETQYF.